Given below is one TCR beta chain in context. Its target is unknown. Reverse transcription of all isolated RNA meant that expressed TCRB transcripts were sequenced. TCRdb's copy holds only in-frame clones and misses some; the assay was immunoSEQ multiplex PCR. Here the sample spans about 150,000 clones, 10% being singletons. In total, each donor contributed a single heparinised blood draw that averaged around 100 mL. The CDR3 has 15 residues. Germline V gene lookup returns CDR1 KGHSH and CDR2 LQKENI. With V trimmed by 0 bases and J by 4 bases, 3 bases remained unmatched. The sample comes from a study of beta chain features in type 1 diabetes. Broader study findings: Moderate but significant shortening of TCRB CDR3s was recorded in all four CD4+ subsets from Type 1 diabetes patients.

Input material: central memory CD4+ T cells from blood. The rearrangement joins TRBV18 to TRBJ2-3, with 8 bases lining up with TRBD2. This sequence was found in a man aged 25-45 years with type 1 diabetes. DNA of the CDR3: TGTGCCAGCTCACCACCAGCGGGAGTCGCAGATACGCAGTATTTT. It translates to CASSPPAGVADTQYF. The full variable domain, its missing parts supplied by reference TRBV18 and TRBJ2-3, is NAGVMQNPRHLVRRRGQEARLRCSPMKGHSHVYWYRQLPEEGLKFMVYLQKENIIDESGMPKERFSAEFPKEGPSILRIQQVVRGDSAAYFCASSPPAGVADTQYFGPGTRLTVL.